One and the same sample provided the 9 T cell receptor beta chains below, sequenced in a study of blood T cell repertoires in COVID-19. The protocol was immunoSEQ multiplex PCR, while the TCRdb copy is restricted to in-frame clones and leaves out a portion. The sample contains about 270,000 clones, about four fifths of which appear only once. Sequenced sample: peripheral blood. Source of these receptors: a man at least 80 years old with acute or convalescent COVID-19.

The chain links TRBV6-2 or TRBV6-3 to TRBJ1-1, with TRBD1 matching 9 bases. After removal of 4 bases from V and 0 bases from J, the junction contained 6 bases not matched to a gene. The CDR3 has 16 residues. Germline V gene sequence: CDR1 MNHEY, CDR2 SVGEGT. The chain's CDR3 is CASSSGQGGMNTEAFF. The DNA of the CDR3 is TGTGCCAGCAGTTCGGGACAGGGAGGGATGAACACTGAAGCTTTCTTT.

This sequence joins TRBV5-1 and TRBJ2-3, with 7 bases matching TRBD2. There are 15 residues in the CDR3. V lost 4 bases to trimming and J lost 4 bases; unmatched junction nucleotides: 9. Per germline, CDR1 SGHRS and CDR2 YFSETQ. The DNA for the CDR3 is TGCGCCAGCAGCCCGGGGGGTACGACGGCAGATACGCAGTATTTT. Its translation: CASSPGGTTADTQYF.

This sequence joins TRBV27 and TRBJ1-5; 8 positions agree with TRBD1. V lost 6 bases, J lost 6 bases, and 7 bases stayed unmatched. Germline V lookup: CDR1 MNHEY, CDR2 SMNVEV (reference sequence). The CDR3 loop spans 14 amino acids. The CDR3 here is CASSWTGLGQPQHF. Here the CDR3 DNA reads TGTGCCAGCAGCTGGACAGGGTTGGGTCAGCCCCAGCATTTT.

The chain uses TRBV5-1 and TRBJ2-7; D is unclear. Germline-derived CDR1 and CDR2 are SGHRS and YFSETQ. The ends were cut back, 0 bases at V and 4 bases at J, with 11 bases in the middle. The CDR3 is 14 amino acids. The chain's CDR3 is CASSLDGGEYEQYF. The CDR3 DNA follows: TGCGCCAGCAGCTTGGATGGCGGAGAGTACGAGCAGTACTTC. The full variable domain, completed using reference TRBV5-1 and TRBJ2-7, is KAGVTQTPRYLIKTRGQQVTLSCSPISGHRSVSWYQQTPGQGLQFLFEYFSETQRNKGNFPGRFSGRQFSNSRSEMNVSTLELGDSALYLCASSLDGGEYEQYFGPGTRLTVT.

The chain carries TRBV9 and TRBJ2-3, with TRBD1 as a possible D gene (5 bases). The CDR3 consists of 16 residues. Trimming stripped 6 bases from V and 0 bases from J, with 17 bases between. Germline CDR1 and CDR2: SGDLS and YYNGEE. This CDR3 reads CASTPPGRASTDTQYF. As DNA, the CDR3 is TGTGCCAGCACCCCGCCGGGCAGGGCCAGCACAGATACGCAGTATTTT.

The rearrangement links TRBV4-2 to TRBJ1-1; perhaps TRBD1 as D (5 bases). Germline CDR1 is LGHNA and CDR2 is YNFKEQ. V was pared by 0 bases and J by 3 bases, with 17 bases between. The CDR3 length is 17 residues. CDR3 bases: TGTGCCAGCAGCCAAGAAGTCAGTCGGCGGGGGGACACTGAAGCTTTCTTT. Amino acid sequence: CASSQEVSRRGDTEAFF.

This chain uses TRBV15 with TRBJ2-7, with a possible D match to TRBD2 (6 bases). Germline assignment: CDR1 LNHNV and CDR2 YYDKDF (reference sequence). V was clipped by 3 bases and J by 4 bases, with 10 bases between them. CDR3 size: 13 residues. The CDR3 DNA reads as TGTGCCACCAGCAGCGGGAGAGCGTACGAGCAGTACTTC. Protein: CATSSGRAYEQYF.

This clone was seen just once. V gene TRBV5-1 combines with J gene TRBJ2-5, with 10 bases lining up with TRBD1. CDR1 and CDR2 from the germline V gene are SGHRS and YFSETQ. This CDR3 is built from 17 residues. V lost 0 bases and J lost 5; bases outside the gene matches: 10. CDR3 region: CASSLAVTGGSRETQYF. CDR3 coding DNA: TGCGCCAGCAGCTTGGCGGTGACAGGGGGCAGCCGGGAGACCCAGTACTTC.

This clone has more than one count but fewer than ten. The chain employs TRBV14 and TRBJ1-1, with a tentative D call TRBD1 (6 bases). The CDR3 loop spans 15 amino acids. Germline CDR1 is SGHDN and CDR2 is FVKESK. The V and J ends lost 4 bases and 4 bases respectively, with 16 bases between them. The DNA of the CDR3 is TGTGCCAGCAGCCCATGGCAGGGAGGGGGCACTGAAGCTTTCTTT. Translated: CASSPWQGGGTEAFF.